One sample yielded the 5 T cell receptor beta chains listed below, sequenced in a study of CD4 T cells in relation to SARS-CoV-2 and coronaviruses. Unexposed donor CD4+ T cells date from about 2011-2018, before the COVID-19 pandemic. The table came from immunoSEQ multiplex PCR; TCRdb's copy has only in-frame clones and leaves some out. The sample consists of about 65,000 clones, 75% to 90% of them appearing once. Input material: memory CD4+ T cells from PBMCs. All receptors come from a human donor in good health.

V and J are TRBV18 and TRBJ2-5; D gene ambiguous. This CDR3 has 13 amino acids. V was shortened by 6 bases and J by 4 bases, with 12 bases between the two germline ends. CDR1 is KGHSH and CDR2 is LQKENI in the germline V gene. The CDR3 protein is CASSPIVGETQYF. As DNA, the CDR3 is TGTGCCAGCTCTCCCATTGTAGGAGAGACCCAGTACTTC.

The chain combines TRBV24-1 with TRBJ2-3; maybe TRBD2 (5 bases). The germline V gene encodes CDR1 KGHDR and CDR2 SFDVKD. V lost 0 bases to trimming and J lost 0 bases, with 9 bases between them. CDR3 length equals 16 residues. The CDR3 nucleotides are TGTGCCACCAGTGATTTGCCTAGCCTTAGCACAGATACGCAGTATTTT. Translating gives CATSDLPSLSTDTQYF.

This rearrangement joins TRBV19 to TRBJ1-5; D not resolved. The CDR3 is 16 amino acids. The germline gives CDR1 LNHDA, CDR2 SQIVND (reference sequence). Between the trimmed V and J ends, which lost 6 bases and 0 bases, there was a span of 15 bases. The CDR3 loop is CASSPVDGSSNQPQHF. CDR3 bases: TGTGCCAGTAGCCCAGTTGACGGGTCTAGCAATCAGCCCCAGCATTTT.

The chain recombines TRBV19 with TRBJ2-3; D not resolved. Germline V gene data show CDR1 as LNHDA and CDR2 as SQIVND (reference sequence). V was shortened by 5 bases and J by 1 base, with 4 bases between the two germline ends. The CDR3 consists of 12 residues. As DNA, the CDR3 is TGTGCCAGTAGTGGGCGCACAGATACGCAGTATTTT. Its protein product is CASSGRTDTQYF.

This clone has only a few counts. V and J are TRBV30 and TRBJ2-5; 7 bases map to TRBD1. This CDR3 has 16 amino acids. Germline CDR1 is GTSNPN and CDR2 is SVGIG (reference sequence). Trimming cost V 0 bases and J 1 base; bases outside gene matches: 8. The CDR3 region is CAWSVRRRTGQETQYF. The CDR3 DNA reads as TGTGCCTGGAGTGTACGGCGAAGGACAGGCCAAGAGACCCAGTACTTC.